This TCR beta chain was sequenced during a study of blood T cell repertoires in COVID-19. For the study at large: PBMCs, B-cell-depleted T cells, or T cells were the source of the cDNA or gDNA that made up the material.

TCRdb's copy holds only in-frame clones and misses some; the assay was immunoSEQ multiplex PCR. The sample carries about 46,000 clones, 75% to 90% recorded once. Trimming stripped 0 bases from V and 2 bases from J, with 6 bases between. Germline lookup yields CDR1 SGDLS and CDR2 YYNGEE. This CDR3 is built from 13 residues. The sample was peripheral blood. V gene TRBV9 combines with J gene TRBJ2-7; no reliable D call. This clonotype was sampled from a man aged 55 to 70 with acute or convalescent COVID-19. The DNA for the CDR3 is TGTGCCAGCAGCGTAGGCACTACCTACGAGCAGTACTTC. Translation: CASSVGTTYEQYF.